The 27 T cell receptor beta chains below come from one sample, sequenced in a study of human T cells and chemical hapten exposure. Noted time point: pre-sensitization, week 0. Sample treatment: therapeutic diphenylcyclopropenone sensitization with weekly scalp DPC. One entry per CDR3 protein, called by TCRdb with MiXCR from the RACE reads. The repertoire includes fewer than 200,000 distinct CDR3 sequences, 25% to 35% of them detected once, and 2.9% sits in the top ten. The sequencing used whole blood, collected in connection with sensitization to the hapten diphenylcyclopropenone (DPC). The receptors derive from a woman aged 25-40 years with alopecia areata. Some clones in this sample may be carry-over from other donors' samples.

This rearrangement joins TRBV6-1 to TRBJ2-3; TRBD1 might be the D (6 bases). The V and J ends lost 5 bases and 1 base respectively, with 16 bases between them. CDR3 length equals 16 residues. Germline V lookup: CDR1 MNHNS, CDR2 SASEGT. The CDR3, as DNA: TGTGCCAGCAGTTCCGGGACAACCAGGGGCACAGATACGCAGTATTTT. Amino acid sequence: CASSSGTTRGTDTQYF.

This rearrangement joins TRBV20-1 to TRBJ2-1; TRBD2 might be the D (5 bases). The CDR3 is 12 amino acids. Germline CDR1 is DFQATT and CDR2 is SNEGSKA (reference sequence). V gave up 6 bases and J gave up 2 bases, with 8 bases separating them. DNA for the CDR3: TGCAGTGCGGAGGTCCCCTACAATGAGCAGTTCTTC. This sequence encodes CSAEVPYNEQFF.

J is TRBJ1-1 and V is TRBV20-1; D ambiguous. The CDR3 consists of 12 residues. Germline loops: CDR1 DFQATT, CDR2 SNEGSKA (reference sequence). V was shortened by 7 bases and J by 1 base, with 10 bases between the two germline ends. The CDR3 DNA reads as TGCAGTGTTTACGCAGGGAACACTGAAGCTTTCTTT. It translates to CSVYAGNTEAFF.

This chain's CDR3 is CASSLSWNSQETQYF. The CDR3, as DNA: TGTGCCAGCAGTTTATCGTGGAATTCCCAAGAGACCCAGTACTTC. The V and J genes are TRBV27 and TRBJ2-5; no clear D gene. V dropped 0 bases and J dropped 1 base, with 9 bases sitting between them. CDR3 length equals 15 residues. Germline lookup yields CDR1 MNHEY and CDR2 SMNVEV (reference sequence).

This sequence joins TRBV4-2 and TRBJ1-2, with D possibly TRBD1 on 6 matching bases. The CDR3 runs to 14 residues. V lost 3 bases and J 3 bases, leaving 11 bases between the germline ends. CDR1 and CDR2 (germline): LGHNA, YNFKEQ. The CDR3 region is CASSQSKGDYGYTF. The CDR3 DNA reads as TGTGCCAGCAGCCAGTCCAAGGGGGACTATGGCTACACCTTC.

The rearrangement links TRBV7-3 to TRBJ2-7, with D perhaps assigned TRBD1 or TRBD2 (6 bases each). V shed 4 bases and J shed 7 bases, with 11 bases lying between them. The CDR3 runs 12 residues. The germline CDR1 and CDR2 sequences are SGHTA and FQGTGA. CDR3 sequence reads: CASSSQGGEQYF. The CDR3, as DNA: TGTGCCAGCAGCTCACAGGGAGGTGAGCAGTACTTC.

This clonotype has more than one count but fewer than ten. V usage is TRBV3-1 and J usage is TRBJ1-6; the D is unclear. This CDR3 has 15 amino acids. CDR1 and CDR2 from the germline V gene are LGHDT and YNNKEL (reference sequence). The germline V and J ends were trimmed by 4 bases and 5 bases, with 12 bases remaining between them. The CDR3 DNA is TGTGCCAGCAGCCTCATAGACCAGAATAATTCACCCCTCCACTTT. Translated: CASSLIDQNNSPLHF. The whole variable domain, filled in from reference TRBV3-1 and TRBJ1-6, reads DTAVSQTPKYLVTQMGNDKSIKCEQNLGHDTMYWYKQDSKKFLKIMFSYNNKELIINETVPNRFSPKSPDKAHLNLHINSLELGDSAVYFCASSLIDQNNSPLHFGNGTRLTVT.

The table lists this clonotype with a few counts. Because the CDR3 is missing its conserved closing phenylalanine or tryptophan, this is likely a read error. No DNA is shown, since the ends of the CDR3 on it are uncertain; the CDR3 is the one TCRdb lists. The J gene is TRBJ1-2, the V gene TRBV29-1; TRBD1 is the table's D call, not checked against the DNA. The CDR3 length equals 11 residues, ends included. Germline loops: CDR1 SQVTM, CDR2 ANQGSEA. The CDR3 loop is CSVEGPGTPQV.

The sample holds a few counts of this clonotype. V and J are TRBV28 and TRBJ2-7; 7 positions match TRBD1. Trimming took 4 bases from V and 3 from J; bases not matched to a gene: 9. This CDR3 is 15 amino acids long. Germline V gives CDR1 MDHEN, CDR2 SYDVKM. The DNA for the CDR3 is TGTGCCAGCAGTTCGGCAGGGGGAGCGAGCTACGAGCAGTACTTC. Amino acid sequence: CASSSAGGASYEQYF.

The table lists this clonotype with a few counts. The chain recombines TRBV29-1 with TRBJ2-7; weak D call: TRBD2 (6 bases). V was clipped by 4 bases and J by 1 base, with 8 bases between them. The CDR3 sequence is 12 residues long. Germline CDR1 is SQVTM and CDR2 is ANQGSEA. The chain's CDR3 is CSVGDSSYEQYF. CDR3 sequence (DNA): TGCAGCGTTGGGGACTCGTCCTACGAGCAGTACTTC.

The V gene is TRBV5-1, the J gene TRBJ2-7, with TRBD1 matching over 11 bases. The J segment lost 6 bases and the V segment lost 0 bases, leaving 5 bases of the junction unmatched. In germline, CDR1 is SGHRS, CDR2 YFSETQ. The CDR3 covers 15 residues. CDR3 in DNA: TGCGCCAGCAGCTTGGGTGGACAGGGGGCAAGCGAGCAGTACTTC. Amino acid sequence: CASSLGGQGASEQYF. The whole variable domain, remainder taken from reference TRBV5-1 and TRBJ2-7, is KAGVTQTPRYLIKTRGQQVTLSCSPISGHRSVSWYQQTPGQGLQFLFEYFSETQRNKGNFPGRFSGRQFSNSRSEMNVSTLELGDSALYLCASSLGGQGASEQYFGPGTRLTVT.

This clonotype was seen many times. The genes are TRBV15 and TRBJ2-5; tentative D call: TRBD1 (5 bases). With 2 bases removed from V and 4 bases from J, the gap between germline ends came to 17 bases. This CDR3 contains 16 residues. Germline lookup yields CDR1 LNHNV and CDR2 YYDKDF (reference sequence). DNA of the CDR3: TGTGCCACCAGCAGAAGTGACAGACGCCTCCCAGAGACCCAGTACTTC. Translation: CATSRSDRRLPETQYF.

This clonotype was observed a handful of times. CDR3 sequence reads: CASRHHRGATNEKLFF. CDR3 in DNA: TGTGCCAGCAGGCATCACAGGGGAGCAACTAATGAAAAACTGTTTTTT. The genes are TRBV28 and TRBJ1-4; 7 bases are a match to TRBD1. The CDR3 totals 16 residues. The germline gives CDR1 MDHEN, CDR2 SYDVKM. Trimming cost V 6 bases and J 0 bases; bases outside gene matches: 7.

The V gene is TRBV5-1, the J gene TRBJ2-5, with D possibly being TRBD1 (6 bases). The germline V gene encodes CDR1 SGHRS and CDR2 YFSETQ. The V gene lost 4 bases and the J gene lost 2 bases, with 12 bases spanning the gap. This CDR3 comprises 14 residues. CDR3 sequence (DNA): TGCGCCAGCAGCCCACCAGGACAGCAAGAGACCCAGTACTTC. Translating gives CASSPPGQQETQYF.

The chain carries TRBV7-2 and TRBJ2-1; 10 bases match TRBD2. Trimming took 3 bases from V and 9 from J; bases not matched to a gene: 11. The CDR3 is 16 amino acids. The germline V gene encodes CDR1 SGHTA and CDR2 FQGNSA. The CDR3, as DNA: TGTGCCAGCAGCTTGTCAAGTAGCGGGAGGAGTGGTGAGCAGTTCTTC. Its translation is CASSLSSSGRSGEQFF.

The chain couples TRBV29-1 to TRBJ1-2, with 7 bases matching TRBD1. CDR3 size: 12 residues. Germline CDR1 reads SQVTM; CDR2 reads ANQGSEA. V lost 3 bases and J lost 3; bases outside the gene matches: 1. This CDR3 is CSVDRGDYGYTF. The CDR3 DNA follows: TGCAGCGTTGACAGGGGGGACTATGGCTACACCTTC.

The gene calls are TRBV28 and TRBJ1-5; D gene ambiguous. The CDR3 has 16 amino acids. Deletions cut 5 bases from V and 2 bases from J, with 16 bases between. Per the germline V gene, CDR1 is MDHEN and CDR2 is SYDVKM. The CDR3 loop is CASSPYSLWGNQPQHF. The CDR3 coding sequence is TGTGCCAGCAGTCCTTACAGCTTATGGGGCAATCAGCCCCAGCATTTT.

This rearrangement joins TRBV20-1 to TRBJ2-3; the D gene is possibly TRBD2 (5 bases). The V gene's germline CDR1 is DFQATT and CDR2 SNEGSKA (reference sequence). The V and J ends lost 6 bases and 11 bases respectively, with 21 bases between them. This CDR3 has 13 amino acids. Written as DNA, the CDR3 is TGCAGTGCCGATGACATACACCAAGGGAGGCAGTATTTT. Protein sequence: CSADDIHQGRQYF.

V usage is TRBV10-3 and J usage is TRBJ2-1, with no clear D. The ends were cut back, 0 bases at V and 6 bases at J, with 6 bases in the middle. The CDR3 extends over 13 amino acids. The germline CDR1 and CDR2 sequences are ENHRY and SYGVKD. This CDR3 reads CAISESNVNEQFF. In DNA form, the CDR3 reads TGTGCCATCAGTGAGTCGAATGTCAATGAGCAGTTCTTC.

This clonotype was detected a few times. This rearrangement joins TRBV4-1 to TRBJ2-1, with 9 bases identical to TRBD1. Germline V gene lookup returns CDR1 MGHRA and CDR2 YSYEKL. There are 15 residues in the CDR3. The V and J ends lost 3 bases and 6 bases, in that order; junction bases with no gene match: 6. Here the CDR3 reads CASSQGQGQGNEQFF. As DNA, the CDR3 is TGCGCCAGCAGCCAGGGACAGGGTCAGGGCAATGAGCAGTTCTTC.

The rearrangement joins TRBV6-2 or TRBV6-3 to TRBJ1-1; no clear D gene. The ends were cut back, 2 bases at V and 6 bases at J, with 7 bases in the middle. Germline loops: CDR1 MNHEY, CDR2 SVGEGT. CDR3 size: 12 residues. DNA for the CDR3: TGTGCCAGCAGTTACGTCCAGTCTGAAGCTTTCTTT. This translates into CASSYVQSEAFF.

The chain uses TRBV6-6 and TRBJ2-3, with 8 nucleotides matching TRBD2. V trimming: 8 bases; J trimming: 2 bases; junction bases outside the gene matches: 12. From germline, CDR1 is MNHNY and CDR2 SVGAGI (reference sequence). The CDR3 contains 16 residues. The CDR3 bases are TGTGCCAGCCAAGAACTCGGCGGGGGGTACACAGATACGCAGTATTTT. Residues: CASQELGGGYTDTQYF.

Only a few counts were recorded for this clonotype. This chain uses TRBV6-6 with TRBJ2-6, with 9 bases that match TRBD1. Germline V lookup: CDR1 MNHNY, CDR2 SVGAGI (reference sequence). The V and J ends lost 5 bases and 4 bases, in that order; junction bases with no gene match: 3. CDR3 length equals 15 residues. CDR3 nucleotides: TGTGCCAGCAGTAGGGACAGGGCCGGGGCCAACGTCCTGACTTTC. Its protein product is CASSRDRAGANVLTF.

V gene TRBV4-2 combines with J gene TRBJ1-2; tentatively, D is TRBD1 (5 bases). The CDR3 runs to 14 residues. Germline V gene sequence: CDR1 LGHNA, CDR2 YNFKEQ. Trimming stripped 5 bases from V and 4 bases from J, with 14 bases between. CDR3 coding DNA: TGTGCCAGCAGCGGCGGGGGTCTAGGCTATGGCTACACCTTC. This gives the protein CASSGGGLGYGYTF.

This clonotype was observed a few times. The chain uses TRBV28 and TRBJ2-5; TRBD2 is a possible D gene (6 bases). This CDR3 spans 13 amino acids. Trimming pared 5 bases from V and 4 bases from J, leaving 11 bases between. Per the germline V gene, CDR1 is MDHEN and CDR2 is SYDVKM. CDR3 region: CASSLRAGETQYF. CDR3 nucleotides: TGTGCCAGCAGTCTCCGAGCGGGAGAGACCCAGTACTTC.

The chain couples TRBV3-1 to TRBJ1-1, with 7 bases lining up with TRBD1. V shed 3 bases, J shed 3 bases, and the junction held 7 bases outside the gene matches. The CDR3 sequence is 15 residues long. Per germline, CDR1 LGHDT and CDR2 YNNKEL (reference sequence). CDR3 DNA sequence: TGTGCCAGCAGCCATTTGGGGACAGTGGACACTGAAGCTTTCTTT. Protein product: CASSHLGTVDTEAFF.

The chain uses TRBV7-2 and TRBJ1-1; no clear D. V lost 5 bases, J lost 5 bases, and 15 bases lay in between. This CDR3 region has 14 residues. Germline lookup yields CDR1 SGHTA and CDR2 FQGNSA. CDR3 sequence reads: CASSPPGLRTEAFF. CDR3 DNA sequence: TGTGCCAGCAGCCCCCCCGGCCTGCGGACTGAAGCTTTCTTT.